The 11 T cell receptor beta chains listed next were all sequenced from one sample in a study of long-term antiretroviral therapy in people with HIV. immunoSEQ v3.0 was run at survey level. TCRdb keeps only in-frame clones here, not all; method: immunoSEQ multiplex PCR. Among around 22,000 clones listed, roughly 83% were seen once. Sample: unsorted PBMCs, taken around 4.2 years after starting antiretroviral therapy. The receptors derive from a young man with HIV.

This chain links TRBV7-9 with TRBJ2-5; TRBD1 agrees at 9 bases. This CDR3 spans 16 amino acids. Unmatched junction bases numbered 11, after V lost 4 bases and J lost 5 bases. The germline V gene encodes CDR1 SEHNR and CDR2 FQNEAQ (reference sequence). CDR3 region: CASSSDRRTGDETQYF. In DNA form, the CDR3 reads TGTGCCAGCAGCTCTGATCGGCGGACAGGGGATGAGACCCAGTACTTC.

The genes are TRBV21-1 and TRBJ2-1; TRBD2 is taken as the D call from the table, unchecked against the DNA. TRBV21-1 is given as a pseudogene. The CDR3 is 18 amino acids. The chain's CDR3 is CASSKEGGRAGSYNEQFF. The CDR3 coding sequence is TGTGCCAGCAGCAAAGAGGGCGGGAGGGCCGGGTCCTACAATGAGCAGTTCTTC.

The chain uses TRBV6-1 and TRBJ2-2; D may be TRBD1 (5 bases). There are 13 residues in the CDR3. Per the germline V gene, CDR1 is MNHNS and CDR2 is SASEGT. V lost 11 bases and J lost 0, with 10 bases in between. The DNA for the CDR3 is TGTGCCCGTGGACACTCGAACACCGGGGAGCTGTTTTTT. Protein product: CARGHSNTGELFF.

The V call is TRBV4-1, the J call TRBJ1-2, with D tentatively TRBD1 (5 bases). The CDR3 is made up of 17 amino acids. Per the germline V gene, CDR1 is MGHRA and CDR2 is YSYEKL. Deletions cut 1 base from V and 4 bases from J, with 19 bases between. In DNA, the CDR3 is TGCGCCAGCAGCCAAGGACCTCAGGGAGGGTATAGCTATGGCTACACCTTC. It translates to CASSQGPQGGYSYGYTF.

The chain's CDR3 is CAWSGRTNQPQHF. CDR3 bases: TGTGCCTGGAGTGGACGGACTAATCAGCCCCAGCATTTT. This rearrangement joins TRBV30 to TRBJ1-5; D is unresolved. CDR1 is GTSNPN and CDR2 is SVGIG in the germline V gene (reference sequence). Trimming removed 1 base from V and 4 bases from J, with 8 bases in between. This CDR3 spans 13 amino acids.

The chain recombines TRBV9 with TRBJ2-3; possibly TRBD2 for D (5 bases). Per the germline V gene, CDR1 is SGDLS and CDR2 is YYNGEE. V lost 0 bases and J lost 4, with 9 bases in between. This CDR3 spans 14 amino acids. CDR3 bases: TGTGCCAGCAGCGTAGTGGGAGTGGCAGATACGCAGTATTTT. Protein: CASSVVGVADTQYF.

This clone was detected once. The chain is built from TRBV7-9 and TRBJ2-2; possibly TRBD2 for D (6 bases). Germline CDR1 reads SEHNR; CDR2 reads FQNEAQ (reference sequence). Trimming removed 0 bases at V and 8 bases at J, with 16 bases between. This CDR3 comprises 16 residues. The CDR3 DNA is TGTGCCAGCAGCTTAGCTGGCGGGACTTCCCAGGGGGAGCTGTTTTTT. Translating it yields CASSLAGGTSQGELFF.

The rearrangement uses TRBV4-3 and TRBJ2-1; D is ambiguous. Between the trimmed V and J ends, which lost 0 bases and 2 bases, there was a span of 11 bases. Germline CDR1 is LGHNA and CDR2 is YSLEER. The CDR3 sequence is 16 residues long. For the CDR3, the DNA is TGCGCCAGCAGCCAAGAGGTGGGTGTAACCTACAATGAGCAGTTCTTC. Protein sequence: CASSQEVGVTYNEQFF.

This chain's CDR3 is CASSARTGGTSGNTIYF. CDR3 DNA: TGTGCCAGCAGCGCCCGGACAGGGGGGACTTCTGGAAACACCATATATTTT. V and J are TRBV7-9 and TRBJ1-3; 10 nucleotides agree with TRBD1. Trimming removed 5 bases from V and 1 base from J; junction bases left unmatched: 8. Germline V gene data show CDR1 as SEHNR and CDR2 as FQNEAQ (reference sequence). This CDR3 comprises 17 residues. The full variable domain, rest sourced from reference TRBV7-9 and TRBJ1-3, is DTGVSQNPRHKITKRGQNVTFRCDPISEHNRLYWYRQTLGQGPEFLTYFQNEAQLEKSRLLSDRFSAERPKGSFSTLEIQRTEQGDSAMYLCASSARTGGTSGNTIYFGEGSWLTVV.

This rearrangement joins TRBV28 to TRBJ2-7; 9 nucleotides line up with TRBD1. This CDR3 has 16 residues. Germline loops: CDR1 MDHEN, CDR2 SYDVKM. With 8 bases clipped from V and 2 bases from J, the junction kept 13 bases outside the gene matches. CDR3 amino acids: CASVARRQGGTYEQYF. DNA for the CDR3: TGTGCCAGCGTGGCTCGGAGACAGGGGGGAACCTACGAGCAGTACTTC.

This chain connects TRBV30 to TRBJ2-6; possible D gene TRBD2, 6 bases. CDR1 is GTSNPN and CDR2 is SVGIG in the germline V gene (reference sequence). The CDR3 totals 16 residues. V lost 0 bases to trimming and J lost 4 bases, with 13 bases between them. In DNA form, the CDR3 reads TGTGCCTGGAGTGTACCGGCGGGGAACGGGGCCAACGTCCTGACTTTC. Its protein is CAWSVPAGNGANVLTF. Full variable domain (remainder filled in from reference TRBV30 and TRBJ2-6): SQTIHQWPATLVQPVGSPLSLECTVEGTSNPNLYWYRQAAGRGLQLLFYSVGIGQISSEVPQNLSASRPQDRQFILSSKKLLLSDSGFYLCAWSVPAGNGANVLTFGAGSRLTVL.